A selection of T cell receptor beta chains follows, all from one sample in a study of OX40 agonist ivuxolimab in advanced cancers. Clones were sequenced by immunoSEQ multiplex PCR, and TCRdb holds only the in-frame ones, with some missing. The sample carries fewer than 20,000 clones, approximately 86% recorded once. Sample: CD4+ or CD8+ T cells sorted from blood, taken in a trial of the OX40 agonist ivuxolimab. These receptors originate from an adult with an advanced solid tumor such as melanoma, head and neck, liver or kidney cancer. Each CDR3 is given without its conserved first and last residue. Fields, in order: J gene, clone size, V gene, CDR3 protein. Some rows mark clone size as missing; the rest say once, few, many or name a class of expanded clone.

j_gene: TRBJ1-6
abundance: NA
v_gene: TRBV28
CDR3aa: ASSLPGQGTNSPLH

j_gene: TRBJ2-7
abundance: NA
v_gene: TRBV28
CDR3aa: ASSTAGGSYEQY

j_gene: TRBJ1-2
abundance: NA
v_gene: TRBV21-1
CDR3aa: ASSGRTPSGYT

j_gene: TRBJ2-2
abundance: few
v_gene: TRBV9
CDR3aa: ASSVGTEHTGELF

j_gene: TRBJ2-2
abundance: NA
v_gene: TRBV7-2
CDR3aa: ASSLARSGTGELF

j_gene: TRBJ2-2
abundance: few
v_gene: TRBV7-3
CDR3aa: ASSLGQLTGELF

j_gene: TRBJ2-3
abundance: NA
v_gene: TRBV11-2
CDR3aa: ASSLWQGTDTQY

j_gene: TRBJ1-2
abundance: NA
v_gene: TRBV6-5
CDR3aa: ASSRGLSDYGYT

j_gene: TRBJ2-2
abundance: NA
v_gene: TRBV28
CDR3aa: ASSSLRWELF

j_gene: TRBJ2-1
abundance: few
v_gene: TRBV2
CDR3aa: ATTGLADNEQF

j_gene: TRBJ1-6
abundance: NA
v_gene: TRBV5-1
CDR3aa: ASSRSGGRSPLH

j_gene: TRBJ1-6
abundance: NA
v_gene: TRBV28
CDR3aa: ASSLSQGQVSPLH

j_gene: TRBJ2-5
abundance: NA
v_gene: TRBV18
CDR3aa: ASSPGGGQETQY

j_gene: TRBJ2-1
abundance: NA
v_gene: TRBV9
CDR3aa: ASSVGRGAVGLGQF

j_gene: TRBJ2-7
abundance: NA
v_gene: TRBV4-1
CDR3aa: ASSPLGGTYEQY